Below are 31 T cell receptor beta chains sequenced from a single sample in a study of T cells in Graves' hyperthyroidism and ophthalmopathy. TCR beta CDR3 region amplification was performed from RNA transcripts. The TCR CDR3 was amplified in a first-round RT-PCR using the HTBI primer set. TCRdb re-analysed the multiplex PCR reads in MiXCR, keeping a single row per CDR3 protein. The repertoire consists of around 600,000 distinct CDR3 sequences, with 11% to 15% occurring once and the leading ten covering roughly 7.1%. The specimen sequenced was blood. These receptors were taken from a woman aged 18-30 years with Graves' ophthalmopathy.

This clonotype was counted only a few times. V and J are TRBV12-3 or TRBV12-4 and TRBJ1-2, with D possibly being TRBD1 (6 bases). V dropped 10 bases and J dropped 11 bases, with 14 bases sitting between them. The CDR3 has 10 residues. As DNA, the CDR3 is TGTGCCACCCGGGACAACGAATACACCTTC. The encoded protein is CATRDNEYTF.

The chain has TRBV4-3 and TRBJ2-7, with 11 bases fitting TRBD2. V dropped 4 bases and J dropped 6; count of bases not matched to a gene: 17. The CDR3 totals 18 residues. Germline V gene lookup returns CDR1 LGHNA and CDR2 YSLEER. The CDR3 nucleotides read TGCGCCAGCAGCCGTGGGACAGGGCATGCACTAGCGGGAGTCGAGCAGTACTTC. Amino acids: CASSRGTGHALAGVEQYF.

The J gene is TRBJ2-5, the V gene TRBV25-1; tentative D call: TRBD1 (6 bases). CDR1 is MGHDK and CDR2 is SYGVNS in the germline V gene. V was cut by 1 base and J by 3 bases, with 21 bases left in between. The CDR3 is 18 amino acids. CDR3 coding DNA: TGTGCCAGCAGTGAATTAGCCCAGGGTGAGGCAGGGGAAGAGACCCAGTACTTC. Translated: CASSELAQGEAGEETQYF.

This chain links TRBV20-1 with TRBJ2-2, with TRBD1 identical over 7 bases. The CDR3 is 14 residues long. Per germline, CDR1 DFQATT and CDR2 SNEGSKA (reference sequence). V lost 4 bases to trimming and J lost 5 bases; unmatched junction nucleotides: 7. CDR3 residues: CSATTGYRTGELFF. In DNA, the CDR3 is TGCAGTGCTACGACAGGGTATAGAACCGGGGAGCTGTTTTTT.

This clonotype was seen ten or more times. This sequence joins TRBV5-1 and TRBJ2-2, with D tentatively TRBD2 (6 bases). Germline V gene data show CDR1 as SGHRS and CDR2 as YFSETQ. Trimming took 4 bases from V and 6 from J, leaving 10 bases between them. The CDR3 spans 13 residues. CDR3 region: CASSETGAGELFF. CDR3 in DNA: TGCGCCAGCAGCGAAACGGGAGCCGGGGAGCTGTTTTTT.

The table lists this clonotype with many counts. The chain recombines TRBV6-2 or TRBV6-3 with TRBJ2-5; either TRBD1 or TRBD2 may supply D (5 bases each). This CDR3 region has 13 residues. Germline V gene lookup returns CDR1 MNHEY and CDR2 SVGEGT. V was clipped by 6 bases and J by 5 bases, with 13 bases between them. CDR3 loop: CASRKTERETQYF. DNA of the CDR3: TGTGCCAGCAGAAAGACAGAGCGGGAGACCCAGTACTTC.

The table lists this clonotype with a few counts. V and J are TRBV9 and TRBJ2-3; TRBD2 might be the D (7 bases). This CDR3 is 15 amino acids long. Germline assignment: CDR1 SGDLS and CDR2 YYNGEE. Trimming took off 4 bases at V and 3 bases at J, with 15 bases between the two ends. The CDR3 reads CASSPQRGGTDTQYF. CDR3 in DNA: TGTGCCAGCAGCCCCCAGAGGGGGGGAACAGATACGCAGTATTTT.

The chain couples TRBV14 to TRBJ2-7, with D tentatively TRBD1 (6 bases). Germline lookup yields CDR1 SGHDN and CDR2 FVKESK. Trimming removed 4 bases from V and 1 base from J, with 26 bases in between. The CDR3 has 19 residues. The CDR3 nucleotides are TGTGCCAGCAGCCCTCCGGGGACAAGTATTATGGGGTGGTCCTACGAGCAGTACTTC. This sequence encodes CASSPPGTSIMGWSYEQYF.

This chain joins TRBV13 and TRBJ1-1; D uncertain. The CDR3 is 14 amino acids. Trimming shortened V by 5 bases and J by 3 bases, and 13 bases separated the two germline ends. CDR1 is PRHDT and CDR2 is FYEKMQ in the germline V gene (reference sequence). The CDR3 DNA sequence: TGTGCCAGCAGCACCACCCGAAGAGACACTGAAGCTTTCTTT. Residues: CASSTTRRDTEAFF.

This chain connects TRBV25-1 to TRBJ1-1; D is perhaps TRBD1 (5 bases). V lost 1 base and J 4 bases, leaving 10 bases between the germline ends. The CDR3 runs 14 residues. From germline, CDR1 is MGHDK and CDR2 SYGVNS. This CDR3 is CASSESQGGTEAFF. CDR3 nucleotide sequence: TGTGCCAGCAGTGAATCCCAGGGAGGCACTGAAGCTTTCTTT.

This clonotype has at least ten counts. The rearrangement uses TRBV10-3 and TRBJ2-1; 7 bases are a match to TRBD2. The germline V gene has CDR1 ENHRY and CDR2 SYGVKD. The CDR3 loop spans 16 amino acids. V lost 4 bases to trimming and J lost 2 bases; unmatched junction nucleotides: 8. The CDR3 region is CAISGMIGRAYNEQFF. In DNA form, the CDR3 reads TGTGCCATCAGTGGGATGATTGGGAGGGCCTACAATGAGCAGTTCTTC.

The table lists this clonotype with many counts. The rearrangement joins TRBV14 to TRBJ2-1; TRBD2 aligns across 8 bases. With V trimmed by 1 base and J by 2 bases, 4 bases remained unmatched. This CDR3 has 16 amino acids. CDR1 and CDR2 (germline): SGHDN, FVKESK. As DNA, the CDR3 is TGTGCCAGCAGCCAAGTGACGGGGGGGGCCTACAATGAGCAGTTCTTC. Encoded protein: CASSQVTGGAYNEQFF.

This clonotype was recorded at least ten times. This sequence joins TRBV2 and TRBJ2-7; no firm D call. The germline CDR1 and CDR2 sequences are SNHLY and FYNNEI. The CDR3 has 11 amino acids. V lost 7 bases to trimming and J lost 2 bases, with 6 bases between them. In DNA, the CDR3 is TGTGCCAGCAAGGCAGCCTACGAGCAGTACTTC. Amino acid sequence: CASKAAYEQYF.

This clonotype came up many times. The gene calls are TRBV12-3 or TRBV12-4 and TRBJ2-3; 7 nucleotides match TRBD1. V dropped 0 bases and J dropped 4; count of bases not matched to a gene: 10. The CDR3 has 17 residues. The CDR3 coding sequence is TGTGCCAGCAGTTTAGCTCTCCGGACAGGCATGTCAGATACGCAGTATTTT. Protein: CASSLALRTGMSDTQYF.

This clonotype appeared a few times. The gene calls are TRBV4-1 and TRBJ1-6; 9 bases map to TRBD1. This CDR3 spans 15 amino acids. The germline V gene has CDR1 MGHRA and CDR2 YSYEKL. V lost 1 base and J lost 9; bases outside the gene matches: 4. As DNA, the CDR3 is TGCGCCAGCAGCCAAGCCGGGACAGGGACTTCACCCCTCCACTTT. Encoded protein: CASSQAGTGTSPLHF.

As regards this clonotype: Its ends do not fully match the called genes, so a read error is possible. The V and J genes are TRBV5-1 and TRBJ2-2, with D perhaps TRBD1 (6 bases). This CDR3 region has 16 residues. Germline V gene data show CDR1 as SGHRS and CDR2 as YFSETQ. CDR3 amino acids: CASSLGGIGVTGELFF. The CDR3 DNA reads TGTGCCAGCAGCCTAGGGGGTATCGGAGTCACCGGGGAGCTGTTTTTT. The full variable domain, its missing parts supplied by reference TRBV5-1 and TRBJ2-2, is KAGVTQTPRYLIKTRGQQVTLSCSPISGHRSVSWYQQTPGQGLQFLFEYFSETQRNKGNFPGRFSGRQFSNSRSEMNVSTLELGDSALYLCASSLGGIGVTGELFFGEGSRLTVL.

This clonotype was observed a few times. This may be a read error, as it is one base from a much larger clone. The chain combines TRBV30 with TRBJ1-2; D is uncertain. Trimming took off 4 bases at V and 5 bases at J, with 17 bases between the two ends. This CDR3 region has 14 residues. CDR1 GTSNPN and CDR2 SVGIG come from the germline V gene (reference sequence). CDR3 loop: CAWTPISFHYGYTF. CDR3 nucleotides: TGTGCCTGGACCCCCATCTCTTTCCATTATGGCTACACCTTC.

The table lists this clonotype with many counts. The V and J genes are TRBV27 and TRBJ2-7; weak D call: TRBD1 (6 bases). V lost 5 bases, J lost 0 bases, and 14 bases lay in between. This CDR3 has 15 amino acids. Germline CDR1 and CDR2: MNHEY and SMNVEV (reference sequence). The CDR3 DNA sequence: TGTGCCAGCAGTCGTAGCCAGGACAGCTCCTACGAGCAGTACTTC. Translating it yields CASSRSQDSSYEQYF.

Concerning this clonotype itself: A read error is possible here, since a much larger clone lies one base away. This chain links TRBV5-1 with TRBJ2-1; D call uncertain. The DNA matches TRBJ2-7 better at its end, which makes the J call doubtful. CDR3 size: 14 residues. The germline V gene encodes CDR1 SGHRS and CDR2 YFSETQ. In DNA, the CDR3 is TGCGCCAGCAGCCTCGCTGACCGGTACAATGAGCAGTACTTC. Amino acids: CASSLADRYNEQYF.

This clonotype was found many times. The junction departs from germline at one end; a sequencing error may be responsible. This chain uses TRBV6-1 with TRBJ2-1, with D tentatively TRBD2 (6 bases). CDR1 MNHNS and CDR2 SASEGT come from the germline V gene. CDR3 size: 12 residues. In nucleotides, the CDR3 is TGTACCAGCAGTGAGCGGGACAATGAGCAGTTCTTC. Amino acids: CTSSERDNEQFF.

The chain couples TRBV4-3 to TRBJ1-2; 9 bases align to TRBD1. From germline, CDR1 is LGHNA and CDR2 YSLEER. The CDR3 loop spans 18 amino acids. With 2 bases clipped from V and 8 bases from J, the junction kept 18 bases outside the gene matches. This CDR3 reads CASSQKDRGILKFSGYTF. In DNA form, the CDR3 reads TGCGCCAGCAGCCAAAAGGACAGGGGAATTCTGAAGTTTTCCGGCTACACCTTC.

As concerns this clonotype: The junction and the germline gene differ at one end; a read error may be behind it. The chain joins TRBV24-1 to TRBJ1-5, with D possibly being TRBD1 (5 bases). CDR1 is KGHDR, CDR2 SFDVKD, per germline. This CDR3 comprises 15 residues. The CDR3 here is CATSDGHDSNQSQHF. The CDR3 coding sequence is TGTGCCACCAGTGATGGACACGATAGCAATCAGTCCCAGCATTTT.

This clonotype was picked up many times. The CDR3 protein is CASSPGDSSSYNEQFF. The CDR3 DNA follows: TGTGCCAGCAGCCCGGGAGACAGTTCCTCCTACAATGAGCAGTTCTTC. The J gene is TRBJ2-1, the V gene TRBV7-3, with D possibly being TRBD2 (6 bases). Germline-derived CDR1 and CDR2 are SGHTA and FQGTGA. CDR3 size: 16 residues. The V end lost 5 bases, the J end lost 0 bases, and 14 bases lay between the germline ends.

The gene calls are TRBV5-1 and TRBJ1-4, with 7 positions matching TRBD1. The CDR3 totals 15 residues. With 5 bases clipped from V and 8 bases from J, the junction kept 12 bases outside the gene matches. Per germline, CDR1 SGHRS and CDR2 YFSETQ. The CDR3 spells CASSSQTGTTEKLFF. The CDR3, as DNA: TGCGCCAGCAGTTCTCAGACAGGGACGACCGAAAAACTGTTTTTT.

The CDR3 region is CASSQVVLQGNIQYF. As DNA, the CDR3 is TGTGCCAGCAGCCAAGTAGTCCTGCAGGGAAACATTCAGTACTTC. The chain has TRBV4-2 and TRBJ2-4; maybe TRBD1 (5 bases). Germline V gives CDR1 LGHNA, CDR2 YNFKEQ. V was clipped by 1 base and J by 6 bases, with 13 bases between them. The CDR3 is made up of 15 amino acids.

This clonotype came up many times. The gene calls are TRBV12-3 or TRBV12-4 and TRBJ2-1, with a tentative D call TRBD2 (6 bases). The V end lost 5 bases, the J end lost 3 bases, and 14 bases lay between the germline ends. This CDR3 region has 15 residues. In DNA form, the CDR3 reads TGTGCCAGCAGTCTTAGCGGACCTCTCTACAATGAGCAGTTCTTC. Its protein is CASSLSGPLYNEQFF.

This clonotype was picked up many times. The chain has TRBV20-1 and TRBJ2-5, with 7 bases matching TRBD1. Unmatched junction bases numbered 6, after V lost 3 bases and J lost 2 bases. The CDR3 runs 14 residues. The germline CDR1 and CDR2 sequences are DFQATT and SNEGSKA (reference sequence). As DNA, the CDR3 is TGCAGTGCTAGCCTGACAGGGCTGCAAGAGACCCAGTACTTC. Its protein product is CSASLTGLQETQYF.

The sample holds many counts of this clonotype. The chain combines TRBV2 with TRBJ2-3, with TRBD1 matching over 9 bases. Germline V gene sequence: CDR1 SNHLY, CDR2 FYNNEI. This CDR3 has 13 amino acids. Trimming cost V 6 bases and J 4 bases; bases outside gene matches: 2. The CDR3 DNA is TGTGCCAGCAGACAGGGGGCCTCAGATACGCAGTATTTT. It is translated as CASRQGASDTQYF.

This clonotype was counted only a few times. The chain recombines TRBV6-5 with TRBJ2-3; possible D gene TRBD2, 6 bases. This CDR3 is 13 amino acids long. The germline V gene has CDR1 MNHEY and CDR2 SVGAGI. V gave up 2 bases and J gave up 5 bases, with 8 bases separating them. In nucleotides, the CDR3 is TGTGCCAGCAGTTACAAGGGAGGAGATACGCAGTATTTT. It specifies CASSYKGGDTQYF.

The chain joins TRBV28 to TRBJ2-7, with TRBD2 matching 12 bases. The CDR3 consists of 15 residues. Germline values: CDR1 MDHEN, CDR2 SYDVKM. J lost 5 bases, V lost 3 bases, and 5 bases had no gene match. The CDR3 here is CASSFWTSGNDEQYF. The CDR3 bases are TGTGCCAGCAGTTTCTGGACTAGCGGGAACGACGAGCAGTACTTC.

This clonotype was seen many times. The rearrangement uses TRBV30 and TRBJ2-7, with D hard to call. CDR1 is GTSNPN and CDR2 is SVGIG in the germline V gene (reference sequence). The CDR3 consists of 11 residues. V was cut by 2 bases and J by 3 bases, with 5 bases left in between. CDR3: CAWSRNYEQYF. The CDR3 bases are TGTGCCTGGAGTCGCAACTACGAGCAGTACTTC.